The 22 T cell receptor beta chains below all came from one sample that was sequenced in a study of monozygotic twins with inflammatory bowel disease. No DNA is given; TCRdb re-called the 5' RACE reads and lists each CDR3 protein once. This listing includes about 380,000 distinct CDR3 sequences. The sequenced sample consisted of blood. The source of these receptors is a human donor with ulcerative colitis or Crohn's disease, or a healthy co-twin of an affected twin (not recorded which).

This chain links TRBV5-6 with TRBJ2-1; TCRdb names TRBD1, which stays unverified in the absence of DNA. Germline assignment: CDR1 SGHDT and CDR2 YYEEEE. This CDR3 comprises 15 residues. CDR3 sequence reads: CASSLAGVLYNEQFF.

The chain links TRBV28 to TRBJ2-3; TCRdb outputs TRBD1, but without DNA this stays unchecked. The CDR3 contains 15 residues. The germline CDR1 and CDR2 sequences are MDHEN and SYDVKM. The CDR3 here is CASSGQGNSTDTQYF.

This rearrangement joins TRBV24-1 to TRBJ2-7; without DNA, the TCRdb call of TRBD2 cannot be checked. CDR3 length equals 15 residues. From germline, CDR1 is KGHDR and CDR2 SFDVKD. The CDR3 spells CATSELTSGEDEQYF.

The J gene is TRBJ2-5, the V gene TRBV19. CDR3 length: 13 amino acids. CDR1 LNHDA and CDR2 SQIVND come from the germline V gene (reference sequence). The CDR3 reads CASRKEAWETQYF.

The CDR3 reads CASFDWGGLSSGANVLTF. The chain recombines TRBV6-2 or TRBV6-3 with TRBJ2-6; TCRdb reports TRBD1, a call that lacks DNA to check it against. The germline V gene has CDR1 MNHEY and CDR2 SVGEGT. This CDR3 is 18 amino acids long.

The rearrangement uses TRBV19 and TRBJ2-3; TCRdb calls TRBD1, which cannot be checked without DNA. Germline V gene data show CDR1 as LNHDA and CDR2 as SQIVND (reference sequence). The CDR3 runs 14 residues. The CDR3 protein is CASSTRQGGDTQYF.

CDR3 sequence: CASSPRTNTEAFF. The chain employs TRBV19 and TRBJ1-1. The CDR3 has 13 amino acids. The germline CDR1 and CDR2 sequences are LNHDA and SQIVND (reference sequence).

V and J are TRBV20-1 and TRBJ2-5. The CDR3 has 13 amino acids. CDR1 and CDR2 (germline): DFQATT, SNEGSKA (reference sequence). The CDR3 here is CSARGTVRETQYF.

This CDR3 is CASSLGRGTAYEQYF. V gene TRBV5-4 combines with J gene TRBJ2-7; the D call of TRBD1 rests on TCRdb alone, since no DNA is present to check it. This CDR3 contains 15 residues. In germline, CDR1 is SGHNT, CDR2 YYREEE (reference sequence).

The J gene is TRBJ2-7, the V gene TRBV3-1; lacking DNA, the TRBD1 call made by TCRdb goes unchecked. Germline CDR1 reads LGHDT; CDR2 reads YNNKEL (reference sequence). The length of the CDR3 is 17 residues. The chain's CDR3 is CASSQNTGIYPPYEQYF.

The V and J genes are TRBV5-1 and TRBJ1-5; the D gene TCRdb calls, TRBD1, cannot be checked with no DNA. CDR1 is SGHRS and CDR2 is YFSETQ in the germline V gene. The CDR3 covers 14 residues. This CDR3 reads CASSLGTVDQPQHF.

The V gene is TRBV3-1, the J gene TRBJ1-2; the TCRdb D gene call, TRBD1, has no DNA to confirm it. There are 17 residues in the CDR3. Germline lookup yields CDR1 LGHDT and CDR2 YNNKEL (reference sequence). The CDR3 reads CASSQDSQGVLLYGYTF.

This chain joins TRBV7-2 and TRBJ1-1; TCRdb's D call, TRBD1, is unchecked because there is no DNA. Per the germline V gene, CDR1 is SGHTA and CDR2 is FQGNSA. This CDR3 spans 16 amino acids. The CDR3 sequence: CASSRWGALDKTEAFF.

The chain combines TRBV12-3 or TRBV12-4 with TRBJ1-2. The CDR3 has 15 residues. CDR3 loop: CASSLALRINYGYTF.

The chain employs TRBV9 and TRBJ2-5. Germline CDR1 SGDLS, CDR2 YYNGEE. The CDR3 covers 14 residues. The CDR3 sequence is CASSVELGTETQYF.

CDR3 amino acids: CASSLGGPRYNEQFF. The V call is TRBV5-1, the J call TRBJ2-1; the TCRdb call, TRBD2, lacks DNA for checking. The CDR3 consists of 15 residues. Germline V CDR1 and CDR2: SGHRS, YFSETQ.

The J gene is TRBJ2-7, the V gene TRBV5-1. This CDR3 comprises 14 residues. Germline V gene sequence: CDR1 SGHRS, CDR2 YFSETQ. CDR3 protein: CASSLVQGYGEQYF.

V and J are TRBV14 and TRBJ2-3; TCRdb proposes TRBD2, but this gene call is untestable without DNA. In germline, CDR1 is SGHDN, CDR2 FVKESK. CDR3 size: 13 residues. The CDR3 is CDSRIAGADTQYF.

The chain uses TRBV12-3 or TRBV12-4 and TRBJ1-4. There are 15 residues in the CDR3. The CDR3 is CASSRDGSVNEKLFF.

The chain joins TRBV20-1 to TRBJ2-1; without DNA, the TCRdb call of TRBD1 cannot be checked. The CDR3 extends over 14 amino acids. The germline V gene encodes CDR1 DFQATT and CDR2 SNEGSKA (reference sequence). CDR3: CSAISVRTGNEQFF.

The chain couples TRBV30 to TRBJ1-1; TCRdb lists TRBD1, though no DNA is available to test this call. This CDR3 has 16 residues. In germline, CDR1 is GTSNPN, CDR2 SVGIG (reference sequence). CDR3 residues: CAWRRTTGTGNTEAFF.

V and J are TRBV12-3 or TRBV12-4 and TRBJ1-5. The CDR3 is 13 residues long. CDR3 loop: CASSLNWAQPQHF.